Each of the 15 T cell receptor beta chains below was sequenced from the same sample in a study of cytomegalovirus exposure and HLA in healthy donors. The PCR made use of 60 Vbeta and 13 Jbeta primers. The repertoire was sequenced with immunoSEQ multiplex PCR; TCRdb's copy has only in-frame clones and lacks some. The sample carries around 78,000 clones, over 60% recorded once. Sequenced material: PBMCs. These receptor sequences come from a male donor in good health and CMV-seronegative.

This clone appeared once. V is TRBV5-6 and J is TRBJ2-7; D is unclear. V lost 2 bases and J 4 bases, leaving 7 bases between the germline ends. The CDR3 runs 12 residues. The V gene's germline CDR1 is SGHDT and CDR2 YYEEEE. In nucleotides, the CDR3 is TGTGCCAGCAGCTTAACTGTATACGAGCAGTACTTC. This codes for CASSLTVYEQYF.

This chain uses TRBV4-1 with TRBJ2-5; 9 bases are shared with TRBD1. TRBJ2-7 explains the end of the DNA better; the J call may be wrong. There are 15 residues in the CDR3. Germline-derived CDR1 and CDR2 are MGHRA and YSYEKL. CDR3 nucleotides: TGCGCCAGCAGCTCCCGGACAGGGGAGGGCTACGAGCAGTACTTC. It yields the protein CASSSRTGEGYEQYF.

Concerning this clone: A junction end diverges from the germline sequence, so it may reflect a read error. The chain carries TRBV2 and TRBJ1-5, with D possibly being TRBD1 (6 bases). Germline CDR1 is SNHLY and CDR2 is FYNNEI. This CDR3 has 16 residues. CDR3 loop: CAGSEVYRDSNQPQHF. The CDR3 nucleotides read TGTGCCGGCAGTGAAGTCTACAGGGATAGCAATCAGCCCCAGCATTTT. Combining the CDR3 with reference TRBV2 and TRBJ1-5 gives the whole variable domain EPEVTQTPSHQVTQMGQEVILRCVPISNHLYFYWYRQILGQKVEFLVSFYNNEISEKSEIFDDQFSVERPDGSNFTLKIRSTKLEDSAMYFCAGSEVYRDSNQPQHFGDGTRLSIL.

The chain has TRBV7-9 and TRBJ2-1, with 9 positions matching TRBD1. Germline trimming cut 5 bases from V and 2 bases from J; bases unmatched to any gene: 10. CDR1 is SEHNR and CDR2 is FQNEAQ in the germline V gene (reference sequence). This CDR3 has 17 amino acids. Here the CDR3 reads CASSTFTGGGPYNEQFF. The CDR3 DNA reads as TGTGCCAGCAGCACCTTCACAGGGGGCGGCCCCTACAATGAGCAGTTCTTC. The entire variable domain, with the rest obtained from reference TRBV7-9 and TRBJ2-1, is as follows: DTGVSQNPRHKITKRGQNVTFRCDPISEHNRLYWYRQTLGQGPEFLTYFQNEAQLEKSRLLSDRFSAERPKGSFSTLEIQRTEQGDSAMYLCASSTFTGGGPYNEQFFGPGTRLTVL.

The rearrangement links TRBV5-6 to TRBJ2-3; unclear D gene. The germline V gene has CDR1 SGHDT and CDR2 YYEEEE. The CDR3 loop spans 16 amino acids. V was cut by 0 bases and J by 2 bases, with 13 bases left in between. CDR3 sequence reads: CASSLGVVRNTDTQYF. CDR3 bases: TGTGCCAGCAGCTTGGGGGTTGTGAGGAACACAGATACGCAGTATTTT.

J is TRBJ2-7 and V is TRBV19, with 9 positions matching TRBD1. With 10 bases clipped from V and 1 base from J, the junction kept 5 bases outside the gene matches. The CDR3 has 13 residues. The germline gives CDR1 LNHDA, CDR2 SQIVND (reference sequence). CDR3 in amino acids: CATATGGSYEQYF. CDR3 nucleotide sequence: TGTGCCACCGCGACAGGGGGGTCCTACGAGCAGTACTTC.

The V and J genes are TRBV7-9 and TRBJ2-3; 8 bases agree with TRBD2. Germline V gene data show CDR1 as SEHNR and CDR2 as FQNEAQ (reference sequence). Trimming cost V 2 bases and J 7 bases; bases outside gene matches: 8. The CDR3 contains 15 residues. The CDR3 loop reads CASSLLVGGAYTQYF. The CDR3 DNA reads as TGTGCCAGCAGCTTATTAGTCGGGGGGGCTTATACGCAGTATTTT.

Comments on this clone: One end of the junction varies from germline; a read error may be responsible. The V and J genes are TRBV4-2 and TRBJ1-2, with D maybe TRBD1 (5 bases). The germline V gene encodes CDR1 LGHNA and CDR2 YNFKEQ. The length of the CDR3 is 14 residues. CDR3 in amino acids: CASSQDIGAYGYPF. The CDR3, as DNA: TGTGCCAGCAGCCAAGATATAGGGGCCTATGGCTACCCCTTC.

The chain uses TRBV28 and TRBJ1-5, with 9 bases identical to TRBD1. V lost 5 bases and J lost 6; bases outside the gene matches: 8. CDR1 MDHEN and CDR2 SYDVKM come from the germline V gene. The CDR3 spans 15 residues. CDR3 sequence reads: CASSPGDRASQPQHF. The CDR3 region has the DNA TGTGCCAGCAGTCCCGGGGACAGGGCAAGTCAGCCCCAGCATTTT.

The chain is built from TRBV29-1 and TRBJ1-5, with 8 positions matching TRBD1. The germline gives CDR1 SQVTM, CDR2 ANQGSEA. CDR3 size: 15 residues. Unmatched junction bases numbered 8, after V lost 6 bases and J lost 1 base. This CDR3 reads CSVGPRTGSNQPQHF. CDR3 sequence (DNA): TGCAGCGTGGGACCTAGGACAGGGAGCAATCAGCCCCAGCATTTT.

The chain joins TRBV19 to TRBJ2-7; D possibly corresponds to TRBD1 (6 bases). The V end was cut by 5 bases, the J end by 3 bases, with 14 bases between. The CDR3 contains 14 residues. Germline V CDR1 and CDR2: LNHDA, SQIVND (reference sequence). Written as DNA, the CDR3 is TGTGCCAGTAGTCCCACGGGACAAATCTACGAGCAGTACTTC. It is translated as CASSPTGQIYEQYF.

This chain joins TRBV2 and TRBJ1-2, with D tentatively TRBD1 (5 bases). Germline-derived CDR1 and CDR2 are SNHLY and FYNNEI. The CDR3 runs 13 residues. V lost 1 base to trimming and J lost 7 bases, with 10 bases between them. This CDR3 is CASSEVGLRGYTF. CDR3 DNA sequence: TGTGCCAGCAGTGAAGTGGGGCTTCGTGGCTACACCTTC.

The J gene is TRBJ2-3, the V gene TRBV5-5, with a weak D call TRBD1 (5 bases). The CDR3 extends over 13 amino acids. CDR1 and CDR2 (germline): SGHKS, YYEKEE (reference sequence). Trimming removed 1 base from V and 4 bases from J, with 7 bases in between. The CDR3 sequence is CASSLQGSDTQYF. DNA of the CDR3: TGTGCCAGCAGCTTGCAGGGTTCAGATACGCAGTATTTT.

This clone was observed a single time. The genes are TRBV4-2 and TRBJ2-1, with 12 bases fitting TRBD2. There are 17 residues in the CDR3. The germline CDR1 and CDR2 sequences are LGHNA and YNFKEQ. V lost 3 bases to trimming and J lost 8 bases; unmatched junction nucleotides: 11. Here the CDR3 reads CASSHAAGLAGIDEQFF. The CDR3 DNA reads as TGTGCCAGCAGCCATGCGGCTGGACTAGCGGGAATAGATGAGCAGTTCTTC.

V is TRBV5-6 and J is TRBJ2-1; weak D call: TRBD1 (6 bases). Looked up from germline, CDR1 is SGHDT and CDR2 is YYEEEE. CDR3 size: 15 residues. Trimming left V 6 bases short and J 0 bases short, with 13 bases between. CDR3: CASNLGQNSYNEQFF. The CDR3 nucleotides read TGTGCCAGCAACCTGGGACAAAACTCCTACAATGAGCAGTTCTTC.